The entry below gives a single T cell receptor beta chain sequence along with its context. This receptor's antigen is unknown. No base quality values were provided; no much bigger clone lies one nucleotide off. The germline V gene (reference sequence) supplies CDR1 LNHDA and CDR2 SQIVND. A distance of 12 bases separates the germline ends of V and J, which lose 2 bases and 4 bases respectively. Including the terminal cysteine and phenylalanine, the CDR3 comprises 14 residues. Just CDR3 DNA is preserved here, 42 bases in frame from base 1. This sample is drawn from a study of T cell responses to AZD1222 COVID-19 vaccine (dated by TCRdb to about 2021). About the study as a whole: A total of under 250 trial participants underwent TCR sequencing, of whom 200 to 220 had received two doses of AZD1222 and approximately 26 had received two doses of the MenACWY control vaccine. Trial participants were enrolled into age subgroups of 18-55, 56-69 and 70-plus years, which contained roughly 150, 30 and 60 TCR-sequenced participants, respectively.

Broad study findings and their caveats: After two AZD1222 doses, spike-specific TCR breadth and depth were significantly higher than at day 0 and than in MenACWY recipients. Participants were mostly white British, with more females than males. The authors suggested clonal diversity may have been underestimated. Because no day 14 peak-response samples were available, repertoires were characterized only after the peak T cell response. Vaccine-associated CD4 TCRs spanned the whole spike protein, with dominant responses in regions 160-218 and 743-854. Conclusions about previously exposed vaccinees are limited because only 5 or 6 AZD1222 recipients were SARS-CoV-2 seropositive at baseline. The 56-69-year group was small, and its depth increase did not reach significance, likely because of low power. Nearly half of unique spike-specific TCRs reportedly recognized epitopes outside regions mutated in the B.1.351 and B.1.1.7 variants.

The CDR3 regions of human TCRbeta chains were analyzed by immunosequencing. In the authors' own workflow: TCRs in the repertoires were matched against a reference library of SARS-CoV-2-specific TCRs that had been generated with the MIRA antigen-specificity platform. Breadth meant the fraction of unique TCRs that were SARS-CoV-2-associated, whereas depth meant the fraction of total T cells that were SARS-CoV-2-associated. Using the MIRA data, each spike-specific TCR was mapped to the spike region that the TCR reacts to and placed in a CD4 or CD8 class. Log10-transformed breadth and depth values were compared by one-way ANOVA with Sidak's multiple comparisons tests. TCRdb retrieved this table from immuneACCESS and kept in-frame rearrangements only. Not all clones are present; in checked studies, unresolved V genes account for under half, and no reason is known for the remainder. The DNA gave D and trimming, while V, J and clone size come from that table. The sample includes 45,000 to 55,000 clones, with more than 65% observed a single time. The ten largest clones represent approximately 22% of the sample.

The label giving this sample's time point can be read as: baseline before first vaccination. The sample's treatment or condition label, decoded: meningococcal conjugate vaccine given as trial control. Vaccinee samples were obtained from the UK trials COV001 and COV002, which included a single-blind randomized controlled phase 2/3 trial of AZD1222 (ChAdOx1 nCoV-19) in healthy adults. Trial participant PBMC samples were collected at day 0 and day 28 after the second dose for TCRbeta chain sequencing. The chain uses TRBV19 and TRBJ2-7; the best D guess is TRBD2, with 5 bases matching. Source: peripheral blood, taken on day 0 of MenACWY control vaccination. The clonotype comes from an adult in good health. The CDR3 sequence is CASSIRAGGYEQYF. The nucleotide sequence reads TGTGCCAGTAGTATAAGGGCCGGCGGGTACGAGCAGTACTTC.